A single sample is the source of the 13 T cell receptor beta chains below, sequenced in a study of cytomegalovirus exposure and HLA in healthy donors (dated by TCRdb to about 2017). Library construction relied on the immunoSEQ multiplex PCR assay. TCRdb stores this immuneACCESS table with in-frame sequences only. Part of the clones is absent; in the studies checked, under half of the shortfall reflects unresolved V genes, and no reason is known for the rest. The sample table lists about 130,000 clones, approximately 84% of them with a count of one. 30% of the sample is taken by the ten largest. The sequencing sample was made of PBMCs. The receptors derive from a man aged 25-45 years in good health and CMV-seropositive.

The V gene is TRBV9, the J gene TRBJ2-1; TRBD1 aligns across 10 bases. The germline CDR1 and CDR2 sequences are SGDLS and YYNGEE. V lost 3 bases, J lost 1 base, and 4 bases stayed unmatched. This CDR3 spans 16 amino acids. CDR3 protein: CASSARDRGSYNEQFF. The CDR3 DNA reads TGTGCCAGCAGCGCCCGGGACAGGGGTTCCTACAATGAGCAGTTCTTC.

The chain employs TRBV18 and TRBJ2-2; D gene ambiguous. The length of the CDR3 is 13 residues. Germline lookup yields CDR1 KGHSH and CDR2 LQKENI. The V and J ends lost 1 base and 6 bases respectively, with 6 bases between them. The CDR3 bases are TGTGCCAGCTCACCACTAGCAGCCGGGGAGCTGTTTTTT. Protein product: CASSPLAAGELFF.

The chain recombines TRBV10-3 with TRBJ2-2; 8 positions agree with TRBD2. Trimming cost V 2 bases and J 6 bases; bases outside gene matches: 2. The CDR3 consists of 14 residues. CDR1 and CDR2 (germline): ENHRY, SYGVKD. The CDR3 DNA reads TGTGCCATCAGTGAGCGGGAGGGTCCCGGGGAGCTGTTTTTT. This translates into CAISEREGPGELFF.

The gene calls are TRBV15 and TRBJ2-1; 8 bases are shared with TRBD1. J lost 5 bases, V lost 0 bases, and 6 bases had no gene match. The length of the CDR3 is 16 residues. Germline CDR1 and CDR2: LNHNV and YYDKDF (reference sequence). The DNA for the CDR3 is TGTGCCACCAGCAGAGAAGCAGGGGGCCCTAACAATGAGCAGTTCTTC. It specifies CATSREAGGPNNEQFF.

The rearrangement uses TRBV9 and TRBJ1-6; 8 bases are shared with TRBD1. CDR3 length: 15 amino acids. Germline trimming cut 4 bases from V and 7 bases from J; bases unmatched to any gene: 7. Germline CDR1 reads SGDLS; CDR2 reads YYNGEE. DNA of the CDR3: TGTGCCAGCAGCCCGCTGGACAGGGAGAATTCACCCCTCCACTTT. Translating it yields CASSPLDRENSPLHF.

V is TRBV18 and J is TRBJ1-5, with 7 bases matching TRBD1. The CDR3 consists of 17 residues. Germline V gene data show CDR1 as KGHSH and CDR2 as LQKENI. The J segment lost 0 bases and the V segment lost 5 bases, leaving 10 bases of the junction unmatched. This CDR3 is CASSADRQGNSNQPQHF. In DNA form, the CDR3 reads TGTGCCAGCTCAGCTGACCGACAGGGCAATAGCAATCAGCCCCAGCATTTT.

CDR3 in amino acids: CASSLTVSSGGYTF. CDR3 DNA sequence: TGCGCCAGCAGCTTGACGGTCTCCAGCGGTGGCTACACCTTC. The V gene is TRBV5-1, the J gene TRBJ1-2; no reliable D call. The V gene lost 1 base and the J gene lost 7 bases, with 14 bases spanning the gap. Per germline, CDR1 SGHRS and CDR2 YFSETQ. The CDR3 length is 14 residues.

The chain employs TRBV9 and TRBJ2-7; the match to TRBD1 covers 7 bases. The V gene's germline CDR1 is SGDLS and CDR2 YYNGEE. This CDR3 contains 14 residues. V was clipped by 0 bases and J by 2 bases; unmatched bases: 2. This CDR3 reads CASSVGQGAYEQYF. DNA for the CDR3: TGTGCCAGCAGCGTAGGGCAGGGGGCCTACGAGCAGTACTTC. Supplemented by reference TRBV9 and TRBJ2-7, the full variable domain reads DSGVTQTPKHLITATGQRVTLRCSPRSGDLSVYWYQQSLDQGLQFLIQYYNGEERAKGNILERFSAQQFPDLHSELNLSSLELGDSALYFCASSVGQGAYEQYFGPGTRLTVT.

V gene TRBV5-4 combines with J gene TRBJ2-2; 10 nucleotides match TRBD2. V was pared by 7 bases and J by 0 bases, with 3 bases of the junction left unmatched. Per germline, CDR1 SGHNT and CDR2 YYREEE (reference sequence). CDR3 length equals 15 residues. The CDR3 sequence is CASLAGETNTGELFF. In DNA, the CDR3 is TGTGCCAGCCTAGCGGGGGAAACGAACACCGGGGAGCTGTTTTTT.

This chain uses TRBV11-2 with TRBJ2-7, with TRBD1 matching over 11 bases. Germline V gene lookup returns CDR1 SGHAT and CDR2 FQNNGV. The V and J ends lost 7 bases and 7 bases, in that order; junction bases with no gene match: 12. This CDR3 is 15 amino acids long. The CDR3, as DNA: TGTGCCAGCACCACCCACGGGGGACAGGGGGTTGAGCAGTACTTC. Translation: CASTTHGGQGVEQYF.

The chain joins TRBV18 to TRBJ1-5; TRBD1 matches 7 bases. Germline V lookup: CDR1 KGHSH, CDR2 LQKENI. With V trimmed by 1 base and J by 0 bases, 3 bases remained unmatched. The CDR3 loop spans 16 amino acids. This chain's CDR3 is CASSPQGAGSNQPQHF. The CDR3 region has the DNA TGTGCCAGCTCACCACAGGGGGCTGGTAGCAATCAGCCCCAGCATTTT.

The J gene is TRBJ1-4, the V gene TRBV10-3, with 12 bases that match TRBD1. Germline V gives CDR1 ENHRY, CDR2 SYGVKD. V was clipped by 6 bases and J by 8 bases; unmatched bases: 7. The CDR3 covers 15 residues. CDR3 in amino acids: CAISSGQGAGEKLFF. The CDR3 region has the DNA TGTGCCATCAGCTCGGGACAGGGGGCAGGGGAAAAACTGTTTTTT.

V and J are TRBV5-4 and TRBJ2-7; the D is unclear. V was clipped by 2 bases and J by 0 bases, with 6 bases between them. CDR1 SGHNT and CDR2 YYREEE come from the germline V gene (reference sequence). CDR3 length equals 13 residues. CDR3 coding DNA: TGTGCCAGCAGCTTACTAAGCTCCTACGAGCAGTACTTC. It codes for CASSLLSSYEQYF.